Listed below are T cell receptor beta chains from one sample, sequenced in a study of T cells in Graves' hyperthyroidism and ophthalmopathy. TCRdb reprocessed the multiplex PCR reads via MiXCR and lists one record per CDR3 protein. The sample consists of approximately 490,000 distinct CDR3 sequences, roughly 22% of them appearing once. The specimen was blood. These TCRs come from a woman aged 70-85 years with Graves' ophthalmopathy. Both conserved end residues are part of each CDR3. A D gene is named only where the DNA matches it firmly. A row's size may be missing; if present it is once, few, many or a size class.

len: 16; abundance: .; j_gene: TRBJ2-1; v_gene: TRBV2; d_gene: TRBD2; CDR3aa: CASSYISGSLYNEQLF; CDR3nt: TGTGCCAGCAGTTACATTAGCGGGAGTCTCTACAATGAGCAGCTCTTC
len: 15; abundance: few; j_gene: TRBJ1-5; v_gene: TRBV18; d_gene: TRBD1; CDR3aa: CASSEQGASNQPQHF; CDR3nt: TGTGCCAGCTCCGAACAGGGGGCTAGCAATCAGCCCCAGCATTTT
len: 15; abundance: few; j_gene: TRBJ1-5; v_gene: TRBV6-5; d_gene: .; CDR3aa: CASSYSGGGFQPQHF; CDR3nt: TGTGCCAGCAGTTACTCGGGGGGAGGGTTTCAGCCCCAGCATTTT
len: 17; abundance: .; j_gene: TRBJ2-3; v_gene: TRBV4-3; d_gene: TRBD2; CDR3aa: CASSQDMVAGVTDTQYF; CDR3nt: TGCGCCAGCAGCCAAGATATGGTAGCGGGAGTAACAGATACGCAGTATTTT
len: 16; abundance: few; j_gene: TRBJ2-5; v_gene: TRBV10-3; d_gene: .; CDR3aa: CAISALARQPGETQYF; CDR3nt: TGTGCCATCAGTGCCCTAGCTCGACAGCCCGGGGAGACCCAGTACTTC
len: 14; abundance: many; j_gene: TRBJ2-3; v_gene: TRBV20-1; d_gene: TRBD2; CDR3aa: CSARLAGTTDTQYF; CDR3nt: TGCAGTGCACGACTAGCGGGCACCACAGATACGCAGTATTTT
len: 16; abundance: few; j_gene: TRBJ2-1; v_gene: TRBV3-1; d_gene: TRBD1; CDR3aa: CASSQDSATGSNEQFF; CDR3nt: TGTGCCAGCAGCCAAGATTCTGCGACAGGGTCTAATGAGCAGTTCTTC
len: 14; abundance: many; j_gene: TRBJ2-1; v_gene: TRBV5-1; d_gene: TRBD2; CDR3aa: CASSSGGPNGEQFF; CDR3nt: TGCGCCAGCAGCTCGGGAGGGCCTAATGGTGAGCAGTTCTTC
len: 14; abundance: many; j_gene: TRBJ2-7; v_gene: TRBV7-9; d_gene: TRBD1; CDR3aa: CASSSSGQGAEQYF; CDR3nt: TGTGCCAGCAGCTCTTCGGGACAGGGGGCTGAGCAGTACTTC
len: 15; abundance: few; j_gene: TRBJ2-7; v_gene: TRBV2; d_gene: .; CDR3aa: CASTATGTPWDEQYF; CDR3nt: TGTGCCAGCACCGCCACCGGGACACCGTGGGACGAGCAGTACTTC
len: 13; abundance: .; j_gene: TRBJ2-7; v_gene: TRBV11-2; d_gene: .; CDR3aa: CASSLDPGGEQYF; CDR3nt: TGTGCCAGCAGCTTAGACCCCGGGGGCGAGCAGTACTTC
len: 14; abundance: .; j_gene: TRBJ1-6; v_gene: TRBV25-1; d_gene: TRBD1; CDR3aa: CASSPGTDNSPLHF; CDR3nt: TGTGCCAGCAGCCCCGGGACAGATAATTCACCCCTCCACTTT
len: 15; abundance: many; j_gene: TRBJ2-3; v_gene: TRBV2; d_gene: TRBD2; CDR3aa: CASMSAGVFTDTQYF; CDR3nt: TGTGCCAGCATGTCGGCGGGAGTTTTCACAGATACGCAGTATTTT
len: 14; abundance: many; j_gene: TRBJ1-2; v_gene: TRBV6-1; d_gene: .; CDR3aa: CASSTTGWNYGYTF; CDR3nt: TGTGCCAGCAGTACAACAGGGTGGAACTATGGCTACACCTTC
len: 13; abundance: few; j_gene: TRBJ2-7; v_gene: TRBV10-2; d_gene: TRBD2; CDR3aa: CASRFSGKGEQYF; CDR3nt: TGCGCCAGCAGGTTTAGCGGGAAGGGCGAGCAGTACTTC
len: 15; abundance: .; j_gene: TRBJ2-3; v_gene: TRBV12-3/TRBV12-4; d_gene: .; CDR3aa: CASSFGRFVTDTQYF; CDR3nt: TGTGCCAGCAGTTTCGGACGATTCGTCACAGATACGCAGTATTTT
len: 15; abundance: many; j_gene: TRBJ1-2; v_gene: TRBV28; d_gene: .; CDR3aa: CASSFGVGENYGYTF; CDR3nt: TGTGCCAGCAGTTTTGGGGTGGGGGAAAACTATGGCTACACCTTC
len: 15; abundance: many; j_gene: TRBJ2-7; v_gene: TRBV11-3; d_gene: TRBD1; CDR3aa: CASSPQPGQGNEQYF; CDR3nt: TGTGCCAGCAGCCCACAGCCCGGACAGGGGAACGAGCAGTACTTC
len: 16; abundance: few; j_gene: TRBJ1-2; v_gene: TRBV5-6; d_gene: .; CDR3aa: CASSLLGLQGFHGYTF; CDR3nt: TGTGCCAGCAGCTTGTTGGGACTACAGGGCTTCCATGGCTACACCTTC
len: 14; abundance: many; j_gene: TRBJ2-3; v_gene: TRBV29-1; d_gene: TRBD1; CDR3aa: CSAGQGSYTDTQYF; CDR3nt: TGCAGCGCGGGACAGGGGTCCTACACAGATACGCAGTATTTT
len: 14; abundance: few; j_gene: TRBJ1-3; v_gene: TRBV6-1; d_gene: TRBD1; CDR3aa: CASTSDRTGNTIYF; CDR3nt: TGTGCCAGCACCTCGGACAGGACTGGAAACACCATATATTTT
len: 16; abundance: .; j_gene: TRBJ1-1; v_gene: TRBV11-2; d_gene: TRBD1; CDR3aa: CASSRLDRGPSTEAFF; CDR3nt: TGTGCCAGCAGCCGGTTGGACAGGGGGCCGTCCACTGAAGCTTTCTTT
len: 17; abundance: .; j_gene: TRBJ2-1; v_gene: TRBV18; d_gene: TRBD2; CDR3aa: CASSPPSVAGGLSEQFF; CDR3nt: TGTGCCAGCTCACCACCCTCAGTAGCGGGGGGGTTAAGTGAGCAGTTCTTC
len: 15; abundance: .; j_gene: TRBJ1-2; v_gene: TRBV11-2; d_gene: .; CDR3aa: CASSLGAGVNYGYTF; CDR3nt: TGTGCCAGCAGCTTAGGGGCAGGGGTCAACTATGGCTACACCTTC
len: 18; abundance: few; j_gene: TRBJ2-2; v_gene: TRBV12-5; d_gene: .; CDR3aa: CASGLVPLAEENTGELFF; CDR3nt: TGTGCTAGTGGTTTGGTCCCCTTAGCGGAGGAGAACACCGGGGAGCTGTTTTTT
len: 14; abundance: .; j_gene: TRBJ2-2; v_gene: TRBV6-2/TRBV6-3; d_gene: TRBD2; CDR3aa: CASTGTSPTRELFF; CDR3nt: TGTGCCAGTACCGGGACTAGCCCCACCCGGGAGCTGTTTTTT
len: 12; abundance: many; j_gene: TRBJ2-7; v_gene: TRBV2; d_gene: .; CDR3aa: CASRKQAYEQYF; CDR3nt: TGTGCCAGCCGCAAGCAGGCCTACGAGCAGTACTTC
len: 15; abundance: .; j_gene: TRBJ2-1; v_gene: TRBV10-3; d_gene: .; CDR3aa: CAISESILQGNEQFF; CDR3nt: TGTGCCATCAGTGAGTCGATACTACAGGGCAATGAGCAGTTCTTC
len: 18; abundance: many; j_gene: TRBJ2-5; v_gene: TRBV4-2; d_gene: .; CDR3aa: CASSQDQFDISTVETQYF; CDR3nt: TGTGCCAGCAGCCAAGATCAATTCGACATCAGTACTGTGGAGACCCAGTACTTC
len: 15; abundance: few; j_gene: TRBJ2-7; v_gene: TRBV6-2/TRBV6-3; d_gene: TRBD1; CDR3aa: CASKPTGASSYEQYF; CDR3nt: TGTGCCAGCAAGCCTACAGGGGCGAGCTCCTACGAGCAGTACTTC
len: 13; abundance: many; j_gene: TRBJ2-1; v_gene: TRBV2; d_gene: .; CDR3aa: CATALGYYNEQFF; CDR3nt: TGTGCCACCGCCCTAGGGTATTACAATGAGCAGTTCTTC
len: 12; abundance: many; j_gene: TRBJ2-3; v_gene: TRBV2; d_gene: .; CDR3aa: CASRLDVDTQYF; CDR3nt: TGTGCCAGCAGACTGGACGTAGATACGCAGTATTTT
len: 15; abundance: many; j_gene: TRBJ1-6; v_gene: TRBV7-3; d_gene: TRBD1; CDR3aa: CASSIDRGRNSPLHF; CDR3nt: TGTGCCAGCAGCATCGACAGGGGTCGCAATTCACCCCTCCACTTT